Listed below are T cell receptor beta chains from one sample, sequenced in a study of beta chain features in type 1 diabetes. Data came from immunoSEQ multiplex PCR; TCRdb stores just in-frame clones and leaves some out. The data hold about 220,000 clones, with about 11% observed a single time. The source material was central memory CD4+ T cells from blood. These receptors were collected from a man between 18 and 35 years old in good health. Each CDR3 is given with its conserved first and last residue. A D gene is named only where the DNA matches it firmly. Where a row states a size, it is once, few, many or the class of an expanded clone; other rows omit it.

len: 14
j_gene: TRBJ1-2
abundance: few
d_gene: -
v_gene: TRBV28
CDR3nt: TGTGCCAGCAGTCTCCCAGGGGAGAGCTATGGCTACACCTTC
CDR3aa: CASSLPGESYGYTF

len: 15
j_gene: TRBJ2-7
abundance: -
d_gene: TRBD2
v_gene: TRBV11-1
CDR3nt: TGTGCCAGCAGCCACCCTCGACTAGCGGTCTACGAGCAGTACTTC
CDR3aa: CASSHPRLAVYEQYF

len: 13
j_gene: TRBJ2-3
abundance: few
d_gene: -
v_gene: TRBV6-5
CDR3nt: TGTGCCAGCATTACCCCCGGCACAGATACGCAGTATTTT
CDR3aa: CASITPGTDTQYF

len: 17
j_gene: TRBJ2-1
abundance: many
d_gene: TRBD2
v_gene: TRBV4-3
CDR3nt: TGCGCCAGCAGCCAATTCTCTCGGGCTAGCGGGACGGATGAGCAGTTCTTC
CDR3aa: CASSQFSRASGTDEQFF

len: 12
j_gene: TRBJ2-2
abundance: -
d_gene: -
v_gene: TRBV2
CDR3nt: TGTGCCAGCAGGCGGTACACCGGGGAGCTGTTTTTT
CDR3aa: CASRRYTGELFF

len: 13
j_gene: TRBJ2-1
abundance: -
d_gene: TRBD2
v_gene: TRBV6-1
CDR3nt: TGTGCCAGCCTGACGGGAGGATGGAATGAGCAGTTCTTC
CDR3aa: CASLTGGWNEQFF

len: 14
j_gene: TRBJ2-6
abundance: -
d_gene: -
v_gene: TRBV29-1
CDR3nt: TGCAGCGTTGAGGGGGCTACTGGGGCCAACGTCCTGACTTTC
CDR3aa: CSVEGATGANVLTF

len: 13
j_gene: TRBJ2-7
abundance: few
d_gene: TRBD2
v_gene: TRBV7-2
CDR3nt: TGTGCCAGCAGCTCTCAGCGGGACTTCGAGCAGTACTTC
CDR3aa: CASSSQRDFEQYF

len: 15
j_gene: TRBJ2-5
abundance: -
d_gene: TRBD2
v_gene: TRBV10-3
CDR3nt: TGTGCCATCAGTGCCGCGGGAGGGAACCAAGAGACCCAGTACTTC
CDR3aa: CAISAAGGNQETQYF

len: 16
j_gene: TRBJ2-3
abundance: -
d_gene: TRBD1
v_gene: TRBV27
CDR3nt: TGTGCCAGCAGTTTATTCCGGGACAGGGGTGCAGATACGCAGTATTTT
CDR3aa: CASSLFRDRGADTQYF

len: 12
j_gene: TRBJ1-4
abundance: -
d_gene: -
v_gene: TRBV15
CDR3nt: TGTGCCACCAGCAGGACAGGAGAAAAACTGTTTTTT
CDR3aa: CATSRTGEKLFF

len: 14
j_gene: TRBJ2-7
abundance: -
d_gene: -
v_gene: TRBV19
CDR3nt: TGTGCCAGTAGTTCCGGGGGAACACTTTACGAGCAGTACTTC
CDR3aa: CASSSGGTLYEQYF

len: 13
j_gene: TRBJ2-2
abundance: few
d_gene: -
v_gene: TRBV5-4
CDR3nt: TGTGCCAGCAGCTTGAGTACGCGGAGGAAGCTGTTTTTT
CDR3aa: CASSLSTRRKLFF

len: 16
j_gene: TRBJ1-2
abundance: -
d_gene: TRBD1
v_gene: TRBV28
CDR3nt: TGTGCCAGCAGTACCCGAGACAGGGGCCGAAACTATGGCTACACCTTC
CDR3aa: CASSTRDRGRNYGYTF

len: 14
j_gene: TRBJ2-7
abundance: many
d_gene: TRBD1
v_gene: TRBV7-9
CDR3nt: TGTGCCAGCAGGCGGACAGGACCGTCCTACGAGCAGTACTTC
CDR3aa: CASRRTGPSYEQYF

len: 14
j_gene: TRBJ2-1
abundance: -
d_gene: -
v_gene: TRBV10-2
CDR3nt: TGCGCCAGCAGTGACGAGTGGCGGAACAATGAGCAGTTCTTC
CDR3aa: CASSDEWRNNEQFF

len: 16
j_gene: TRBJ2-1
abundance: few
d_gene: -
v_gene: TRBV7-6
CDR3nt: TGTGCCAGCAGCTCGCGTGGAATGGGGGGTGGGAATGAGCAGTTCTTC
CDR3aa: CASSSRGMGGGNEQFF

len: 15
j_gene: TRBJ1-2
abundance: few
d_gene: -
v_gene: TRBV5-4
CDR3nt: TGTGCCAGCAGCCCGAGGGAAGGCTACTTCTATGGCTACACCTTC
CDR3aa: CASSPREGYFYGYTF

len: 14
j_gene: TRBJ2-3
abundance: many
d_gene: -
v_gene: TRBV4-3
CDR3nt: TGCGCCAGCAGCCAAGATGGGGGGTCCGATACGCAGTATTTT
CDR3aa: CASSQDGGSDTQYF

len: 14
j_gene: TRBJ2-1
abundance: -
d_gene: -
v_gene: TRBV27
CDR3nt: TGTGCCAGCAGTCTCTACCGGGACTACAATGAGCAGTTCTTC
CDR3aa: CASSLYRDYNEQFF

len: 16
j_gene: TRBJ1-2
abundance: -
d_gene: -
v_gene: TRBV4-2
CDR3nt: TGTGCCAGCAGCCAAGATGGCAGGGGCAAGAACTATGGCTACACCTTC
CDR3aa: CASSQDGRGKNYGYTF

len: 14
j_gene: TRBJ2-1
abundance: -
d_gene: -
v_gene: TRBV5-4
CDR3nt: TGTGCCAGCAGCTTGATGTCCGGGGCGGGTGAGCAGTTCTTC
CDR3aa: CASSLMSGAGEQFF

len: 16
j_gene: TRBJ2-1
abundance: few
d_gene: -
v_gene: TRBV12-5
CDR3nt: TGTGCTAGTGGTCCGGGACTCCCAGGCACCTACAATGAGCAGTTCTTC
CDR3aa: CASGPGLPGTYNEQFF

len: 15
j_gene: TRBJ2-5
abundance: few
d_gene: TRBD2
v_gene: TRBV5-4
CDR3nt: TGTGCCAGCAGCCCCGGGACTAGCCTTTTTCCGACCCAGTACTTC
CDR3aa: CASSPGTSLFPTQYF

len: 14
j_gene: TRBJ1-1
abundance: few
d_gene: -
v_gene: TRBV5-1
CDR3nt: TGCGCCAGCAGCTTGGCCCCAGGGCAAGATGAAGCTTTCTTT
CDR3aa: CASSLAPGQDEAFF

len: 12
j_gene: TRBJ2-5
abundance: -
d_gene: -
v_gene: TRBV30
CDR3nt: TGTGCCGGGAGTGGGGGAGCCGGCACCCAGTACTTC
CDR3aa: CAGSGGAGTQYF

len: 16
j_gene: TRBJ2-2
abundance: -
d_gene: -
v_gene: TRBV11-2
CDR3nt: TGTGCCAGCAGCCCCGGTGCGACAGGTGACACCGGGGAGCTGTTTTTT
CDR3aa: CASSPGATGDTGELFF

len: 15
j_gene: TRBJ2-1
abundance: few
d_gene: TRBD2
v_gene: TRBV19
CDR3nt: TGTGCCAGTACCCAGCGGGAGAATAGAGGAGATGAGCAGTTCTTC
CDR3aa: CASTQRENRGDEQFF

len: 12
j_gene: TRBJ2-1
abundance: -
d_gene: -
v_gene: TRBV29-1
CDR3nt: TGCAGCGTTGAGTTGGGCTACAATGAGCAGTTCTTC
CDR3aa: CSVELGYNEQFF

len: 15
j_gene: TRBJ2-1
abundance: -
d_gene: TRBD2
v_gene: TRBV4-2
CDR3nt: TGTGCCAGCAGCCAAGATTGGCTAGCGGGCAATGAGCAGTTCTTC
CDR3aa: CASSQDWLAGNEQFF

len: 14
j_gene: TRBJ2-1
abundance: -
d_gene: TRBD2
v_gene: TRBV6-1
CDR3nt: TGTGCCAGCACCCCGGGAGGAGACTACAATGAGCAGTTCTTC
CDR3aa: CASTPGGDYNEQFF

len: 15
j_gene: TRBJ2-6
abundance: -
d_gene: -
v_gene: TRBV27
CDR3nt: TGTGCCAGCAGGCCAACAGGGCTAGGGGCCAACGTCCTGACTTTC
CDR3aa: CASRPTGLGANVLTF

len: 13
j_gene: TRBJ1-1
abundance: few
d_gene: TRBD1
v_gene: TRBV6-5
CDR3nt: TGTGCCAGCAGTCCCCGACAGGGTTCTGAAGCTTTCTTT
CDR3aa: CASSPRQGSEAFF

len: 14
j_gene: TRBJ2-3
abundance: many
d_gene: -
v_gene: TRBV7-2
CDR3nt: TGTGCCAGCAGGTTCCGGGAACGTACAGATACGCAGTATTTT
CDR3aa: CASRFRERTDTQYF

len: 15
j_gene: TRBJ2-7
abundance: many
d_gene: TRBD1
v_gene: TRBV30
CDR3nt: TGTGCCTGGAGTATCTCCGGGACAGGGACCTACGAGCAGTACTTC
CDR3aa: CAWSISGTGTYEQYF

len: 14
j_gene: TRBJ2-7
abundance: -
d_gene: TRBD1
v_gene: TRBV29-1
CDR3nt: TGCAGCGTTGCGCCAACAGGGGTAAGATACGAGCAGTACTTC
CDR3aa: CSVAPTGVRYEQYF

len: 14
j_gene: TRBJ2-5
abundance: -
d_gene: -
v_gene: TRBV5-4
CDR3nt: TGTGCCAGCAGCCAAGGGCTAGCTAAAGAGACCCAGTACTTC
CDR3aa: CASSQGLAKETQYF

len: 11
j_gene: TRBJ1-1
abundance: -
d_gene: -
v_gene: TRBV20-1
CDR3nt: TGCAGTGCTACGAGGTTAAATGAAGCTTTCTTT
CDR3aa: CSATRLNEAFF

len: 13
j_gene: TRBJ2-1
abundance: many
d_gene: -
v_gene: TRBV30
CDR3nt: TGTGCCTTGGCGGGTAGCTCCTACAATGAGCAGTTCTTC
CDR3aa: CALAGSSYNEQFF

len: 12
j_gene: TRBJ2-7
abundance: few
d_gene: -
v_gene: TRBV7-9
CDR3nt: TGTGCCAGCAGCTTAGACAGGGCCGAGCAGTACTTC
CDR3aa: CASSLDRAEQYF

len: 15
j_gene: TRBJ2-6
abundance: many
d_gene: TRBD2
v_gene: TRBV6-1
CDR3nt: TGTGCCAGCAGTGAAGGTCGACTAGCGTCAGGCGTCCTGACTTTC
CDR3aa: CASSEGRLASGVLTF

len: 16
j_gene: TRBJ2-3
abundance: -
d_gene: TRBD2
v_gene: TRBV7-9
CDR3nt: TGTGCCAGCAGTTCCCTAGCGGGAGCGGGGGCAGATACGCAGTATTTT
CDR3aa: CASSSLAGAGADTQYF

len: 14
j_gene: TRBJ1-2
abundance: few
d_gene: TRBD1
v_gene: TRBV19
CDR3nt: TGTGCCAGTAGTCCCACAGGGGCGAACTATGGCTACACCTTC
CDR3aa: CASSPTGANYGYTF

len: 15
j_gene: TRBJ2-6
abundance: many
d_gene: -
v_gene: TRBV18
CDR3nt: TGTGCCAGCTCACTAGGGACCTCTGGGGCCAACGTCCTGACTTTC
CDR3aa: CASSLGTSGANVLTF

len: 14
j_gene: TRBJ2-7
abundance: -
d_gene: -
v_gene: TRBV30
CDR3nt: TGTGCCTGGAGTTATGGACCGCCCGACTACGAGCAGTACTTC
CDR3aa: CAWSYGPPDYEQYF

len: 16
j_gene: TRBJ2-3
abundance: -
d_gene: -
v_gene: TRBV27
CDR3nt: TGTGCCAGCAGTCCGGGGACTGCGTCTAGCACAGATACGCAGTATTTT
CDR3aa: CASSPGTASSTDTQYF

len: 15
j_gene: TRBJ2-3
abundance: -
d_gene: TRBD2
v_gene: TRBV30
CDR3nt: TGTGCCTGGAGTGGCCTAGCGGGAGTCACAGATACGCAGTATTTT
CDR3aa: CAWSGLAGVTDTQYF

len: 15
j_gene: TRBJ2-5
abundance: once
d_gene: TRBD2
v_gene: TRBV6-5
CDR3nt: TGTGCCAGCAGACCCCGCCTCGGACTAGCTGAGACCCAGTACTTC
CDR3aa: CASRPRLGLAETQYF

len: 16
j_gene: TRBJ2-3
abundance: -
d_gene: TRBD1
v_gene: TRBV5-4
CDR3nt: TGTGCCAGCAGCACCCGGACAGGACAAAGCACAGATACGCAGTATTTT
CDR3aa: CASSTRTGQSTDTQYF

len: 15
j_gene: TRBJ1-4
abundance: -
d_gene: -
v_gene: TRBV9
CDR3nt: TGTGCCAGCAGCGTAGGTTCCAGGTATACTGAAAAACTGTTTTTT
CDR3aa: CASSVGSRYTEKLFF

len: 12
j_gene: TRBJ1-2
abundance: many
d_gene: -
v_gene: TRBV30
CDR3nt: TGTGCCTGGGGGACCGATCGCTATGGCTACACCTTC
CDR3aa: CAWGTDRYGYTF